This TCR beta chain was sequenced during a study of early T cells in non-severe SARS-CoV-2 infection. Whole-study findings and limits: Matching results from VDJdb favored anti-spike CD8 responses, leaving private and CD4 specificities undetected.

At least ten counts were recorded for this clonotype. What it binds is unknown. The CDR3 totals 15 residues. Germline assignment: CDR1 SGDLS and CDR2 YYNGEE. The trim removed 0 bases at V and 5 bases at J, leaving 7 bases unmatched. Via MiXCR, TCRdb re-called the 5' RACE reads, giving one row per CDR3 protein. The sample shows around 35,000 distinct CDR3 sequences, under 7% of them seen only once. The sequence came from an adult who was a healthcare worker with PCR-confirmed SARS-CoV-2 infection or an uninfected control (not recorded which). The chain uses TRBV9 and TRBJ2-5; 7 bases are shared with TRBD2. Material for sequencing was whole blood. The CDR3: CASSVEGGFGETQYF. The CDR3 DNA follows: TGTGCCAGCAGCGTAGAGGGAGGGTTTGGGGAGACCCAGTACTTC.